These 32 T cell receptor beta chains came from one sample sequenced in a study of T cells in Graves' hyperthyroidism and ophthalmopathy. TCR beta CDR3 regions were amplified from RNA. TCR CDR3 regions were first amplified by RT-PCR with HTBI primers. TCRdb itself ran the multiplex PCR reads through MiXCR, one entry per CDR3 protein. The sample consists of hundreds of thousands of distinct CDR3 sequences, 14% of them appearing once. The sample comprised blood. The receptors derive from a woman between 18 and 30 years old with Graves' hyperthyroidism.

This clonotype has a count of ten or more. The gene calls are TRBV5-1 and TRBJ2-5; 11 bases map to TRBD2. The germline V gene has CDR1 SGHRS and CDR2 YFSETQ. The CDR3 spans 17 residues. Germline trimming cut 3 bases from V and 1 base from J; bases unmatched to any gene: 8. CDR3 sequence: CASSYGRLAGIQETQYF. CDR3 nucleotide sequence: TGCGCCAGCAGCTACGGGAGACTAGCGGGAATCCAAGAGACCCAGTACTTC.

There are many counts of this clonotype. The V and J genes are TRBV7-3 and TRBJ2-1; 9 nucleotides line up with TRBD2. Trimming removed 2 bases from V and 0 bases from J; junction bases left unmatched: 2. Germline V gives CDR1 SGHTA, CDR2 FQGTGA. There are 16 residues in the CDR3. In nucleotides, the CDR3 is TGTGCCAGCAGCTTAGCTAGCGGGACCTCCTACAATGAGCAGTTCTTC. Encoded protein: CASSLASGTSYNEQFF. Based on the CDR3 plus reference TRBV7-3 and TRBJ2-1, the full variable domain is GAGVSQTPSNKVTEKGKYVELRCDPISGHTALYWYRQSLGQGPEFLIYFQGTGAADDSGLPNDRFFAVRPEGSVSTLKIQRTERGDSAVYLCASSLASGTSYNEQFFGPGTRLTVL.

This clonotype was recorded at least ten times. The rearrangement links TRBV12-3 or TRBV12-4 to TRBJ2-1, with D unresolved. The CDR3 contains 12 residues. V was pared by 7 bases and J by 6 bases, with 10 bases between. CDR3 in amino acids: CASTLNSNEQFF. The CDR3 nucleotides read TGTGCCAGCACCCTCAATAGCAATGAGCAGTTCTTC.

V and J are TRBV30 and TRBJ2-2, with D unresolved. The ends were cut back, 0 bases at V and 1 base at J, with 6 bases in the middle. The CDR3 length is 14 residues. Germline V gives CDR1 GTSNPN, CDR2 SVGIG (reference sequence). CDR3 in DNA: TGTGCCTGGAGTGTGAAACAGAACACCGGGGAGCTGTTTTTT. It encodes CAWSVKQNTGELFF.

The chain joins TRBV25-1 to TRBJ2-1, with TRBD2 identical over 12 bases. CDR3 length: 17 amino acids. The germline gives CDR1 MGHDK, CDR2 SYGVNS. The V and J ends lost 6 bases and 5 bases, in that order; junction bases with no gene match: 11. The CDR3 loop is CASRPPGTSGFHNEQFF. The CDR3 nucleotides are TGTGCCAGCAGGCCCCCCGGGACTAGCGGGTTTCACAATGAGCAGTTCTTC.

In this sample, this clonotype turned up once. This chain uses TRBV20-1 with TRBJ2-2, with 11 bases lining up with TRBD2. The CDR3 is 15 residues long. The germline gives CDR1 DFQATT, CDR2 SNEGSKA (reference sequence). The trim removed 3 bases at V and 6 bases at J, leaving 6 bases unmatched. CDR3 sequence reads: CSARTSGNPSGELFF. CDR3 sequence (DNA): TGCAGTGCTAGGACTAGCGGGAACCCTTCCGGGGAGCTGTTTTTT.

This rearrangement joins TRBV4-3 to TRBJ2-1; D is undetermined. CDR1 and CDR2 from the germline V gene are LGHNA and YSLEER. The V end lost 1 base, the J end lost 1 base, and 11 bases lay between the germline ends. CDR3 length: 16 amino acids. The CDR3 is CASSQASDTSYNEQFF. CDR3 coding DNA: TGCGCCAGCAGCCAAGCTTCCGACACTTCCTACAATGAGCAGTTCTTC.

This clonotype was picked up a small number of times. The chain has TRBV5-5 and TRBJ2-7, with D possibly TRBD2 on 5 matching bases. This CDR3 is built from 16 residues. Per the germline V gene, CDR1 is SGHKS and CDR2 is YYEKEE (reference sequence). The ends were cut back, 1 base at V and 4 bases at J, with 18 bases in the middle. DNA for the CDR3: TGTGCCAGCAGCTTGAGAATTGGAGAGGGTTCTTACGAGCAGTACTTC. Translated: CASSLRIGEGSYEQYF.

This clonotype has a count of ten or more. V usage is TRBV18 and J usage is TRBJ1-1, with a weak D call TRBD1 (5 bases). This CDR3 is 16 amino acids long. V was pared by 3 bases and J by 0 bases, with 14 bases between. CDR1 KGHSH and CDR2 LQKENI come from the germline V gene. CDR3 nucleotide sequence: TGTGCCAGCTCACCGCAGGGTTATGAGTTGAACACTGAAGCTTTCTTT. It encodes CASSPQGYELNTEAFF.

This clonotype was observed a handful of times. The gene calls are TRBV2 and TRBJ2-1; 8 bases fit TRBD2. Germline V gene lookup returns CDR1 SNHLY and CDR2 FYNNEI. The trim removed 5 bases at V and 8 bases at J, leaving 11 bases unmatched. This CDR3 spans 15 amino acids. CDR3: CASSPRGLGRDEQFF. The DNA for the CDR3 is TGTGCCAGCAGTCCCCGGGGACTAGGGAGGGATGAGCAGTTCTTC.

In its sample, this clonotype was seen a few times. V gene TRBV20-1 combines with J gene TRBJ1-6; TRBD1 matches at 9 bases. Germline V gene lookup returns CDR1 DFQATT and CDR2 SNEGSKA (reference sequence). The CDR3 length is 15 residues. Trimming removed 3 bases from V and 6 bases from J; junction bases left unmatched: 6. Here the CDR3 reads CSASPGQGVNSPLHF. CDR3 sequence (DNA): TGCAGTGCTAGTCCGGGACAGGGCGTTAATTCACCCCTCCACTTT.

This clonotype has a count of ten or more. This chain links TRBV6-1 with TRBJ1-5; TRBD1 might be the D (5 bases). V was pared by 5 bases and J by 6 bases, with 14 bases between. The V gene's germline CDR1 is MNHNS and CDR2 SASEGT. The CDR3 totals 14 residues. In DNA form, the CDR3 reads TGTGCCAGCAGTCAGTGGGGGATTGGTCAGCCCCAGCATTTT. Translated: CASSQWGIGQPQHF.

Many counts were recorded for this clonotype. This chain links TRBV2 with TRBJ1-1; D call uncertain. The germline gives CDR1 SNHLY, CDR2 FYNNEI. The length of the CDR3 is 12 residues. Trimming took 7 bases from V and 12 from J, leaving 18 bases between them. Here the CDR3 reads CASNGYGGATFF. CDR3 nucleotide sequence: TGTGCCAGCAACGGGTACGGAGGAGCAACTTTCTTT. Combining the CDR3 with reference TRBV2 and TRBJ1-1 gives the whole variable domain EPEVTQTPSHQVTQMGQEVILRCVPISNHLYFYWYRQILGQKVEFLVSFYNNEISEKSEIFDDQFSVERPDGSNFTLKIRSTKLEDSAMYFCASNGYGGATFFGQGTRLTVV.

This clonotype was seen just once. This rearrangement joins TRBV6-2 or TRBV6-3 to TRBJ2-3; possible D gene TRBD2, 5 bases. The CDR3 spans 15 residues. Trimming stripped 2 bases from V and 3 bases from J, with 12 bases between. Germline V gene sequence: CDR1 MNHEY, CDR2 SVGEGT. CDR3 sequence (DNA): TGTGCCAGCAGTTACGGGGAGACGGGGACAGATACGCAGTATTTT. Translating gives CASSYGETGTDTQYF.

V is TRBV7-3 and J is TRBJ2-1, with 12 bases fitting TRBD2. CDR1 is SGHTA and CDR2 is FQGTGA in the germline V gene. This CDR3 has 15 amino acids. V was clipped by 4 bases and J by 9 bases; unmatched bases: 7. The CDR3 DNA sequence: TGTGCCAGCAGCTGGCGACTAGCGGGAGAGGGTGAGCAGTTCTTC. Its protein is CASSWRLAGEGEQFF.

This clonotype was recorded many times. The CDR3 nucleotides read TGTGCCAGCAGTTTATTGATCCCCGGTGGGAATACGCAGTATTTT. Protein sequence: CASSLLIPGGNTQYF. This sequence joins TRBV27 and TRBJ2-3; D ambiguous. The V gene's germline CDR1 is MNHEY and CDR2 SMNVEV (reference sequence). V was pared by 1 base and J by 7 bases, with 15 bases between. This CDR3 comprises 15 residues.

This chain links TRBV30 with TRBJ2-7, with 8 bases matching TRBD2. Germline CDR1 is GTSNPN and CDR2 is SVGIG (reference sequence). After removal of 5 bases from V and 7 bases from J, the junction contained 13 bases not matched to a gene. The CDR3 has 14 amino acids. In DNA form, the CDR3 reads TGTGCCTGGGGCCCGGGACTAGAGTCTAGGGAGCAGTACTTC. Translating it yields CAWGPGLESREQYF.

J is TRBJ2-5 and V is TRBV5-5; D possibly corresponds to TRBD1 (5 bases). Germline assignment: CDR1 SGHKS and CDR2 YYEKEE (reference sequence). V was pared by 0 bases and J by 2 bases, with 8 bases between. The CDR3 length is 14 residues. The CDR3 nucleotides read TGTGCCAGCAGCTTGGAGGGGCTTCAAGAGACCCAGTACTTC. It yields the protein CASSLEGLQETQYF.

This clonotype appeared many times. The chain is built from TRBV7-9 and TRBJ2-7, with 9 bases matching TRBD1. Germline V gene data show CDR1 as SEHNR and CDR2 as FQNEAQ (reference sequence). V was clipped by 3 bases and J by 5 bases; unmatched bases: 2. This CDR3 region has 13 residues. In DNA form, the CDR3 reads TGTGCCAGCAGCTTCGGGACAGGGAACGAGCAGTACTTC. This codes for CASSFGTGNEQYF.

The chain recombines TRBV24-1 with TRBJ2-7, with D possibly being TRBD2 (5 bases). Germline CDR1 and CDR2: KGHDR and SFDVKD. V lost 3 bases and J 1 base, leaving 12 bases between the germline ends. There are 15 residues in the CDR3. The DNA of the CDR3 is TGTGCCACCAGTGATCCGAGCGGCCCGTCCTACGAGCAGTACTTC. Its translation is CATSDPSGPSYEQYF.

In its sample, this clonotype was seen many times. The chain joins TRBV29-1 to TRBJ1-1, with a tentative D call TRBD1 (5 bases). With 6 bases removed from V and 0 bases from J, the gap between germline ends came to 11 bases. Germline-derived CDR1 and CDR2 are SQVTM and ANQGSEA. The CDR3 has 13 residues. CDR3 bases: TGCAGCGTCGCGGGACGTATGAACACTGAAGCTTTCTTT. The encoded protein is CSVAGRMNTEAFF.

The sample holds many counts of this clonotype. The chain uses TRBV20-1 and TRBJ2-1; 10 positions match TRBD2. V was pared by 6 bases and J by 7 bases, with 6 bases of the junction left unmatched. The CDR3 contains 13 residues. The germline CDR1 and CDR2 sequences are DFQATT and SNEGSKA (reference sequence). CDR3 nucleotide sequence: TGCAGTGCGTCAGCGGGAGGGCGGAATGAGCAGTTCTTC. Its protein is CSASAGGRNEQFF.

Comment on this clonotype: A read error may account for a junction end that differs from germline. The rearrangement uses TRBV20-1 and TRBJ1-2; D is unclear. Germline CDR1 reads DFQATT; CDR2 reads SNEGSKA (reference sequence). The CDR3 is 14 residues long. The CDR3 is CSAGDTGRGYGYTF. CDR3 in DNA: TGCAGTGCTGGAGACACGGGCAGAGGGTATGGCTACACCTTC.

J is TRBJ2-3 and V is TRBV24-1; 14 nucleotides align to TRBD2. Trimming took 6 bases from V and 9 from J; bases not matched to a gene: 7. Germline V CDR1 and CDR2: KGHDR, SFDVKD. The CDR3 totals 15 residues. DNA for the CDR3: TGTGCCACCAGTACCGGGACTAGCGGGAGTGAGACGCAGTATTTT. It is translated as CATSTGTSGSETQYF.

This clonotype was seen repeatedly, ten times or more. The chain links TRBV11-2 to TRBJ2-1, with D hard to call. This CDR3 has 15 amino acids. The germline V gene encodes CDR1 SGHAT and CDR2 FQNNGV. Deletions cut 6 bases from V and 0 bases from J, with 12 bases between. CDR3 bases: TGTGCCAGCAGAATAAGTGTACTCTCCTACAATGAGCAGTTCTTC. The encoded protein is CASRISVLSYNEQFF.

Points on this clonotype: A much more abundant neighbour one base away suggests this may be a read error. The chain uses TRBV2 and TRBJ2-5, with D possibly TRBD1 on 6 matching bases. The J call is in doubt because the DNA end fits TRBJ2-1 better. The germline gives CDR1 SNHLY, CDR2 FYNNEI. The CDR3 runs 13 residues. The CDR3 reads CASSADREETQFF. For the CDR3, the DNA is TGTGCCAGCAGTGCGGACAGAGAAGAGACCCAGTTCTTC.

This clonotype has at least ten counts. This chain connects TRBV20-1 to TRBJ2-7, with 8 bases aligning to TRBD2. V trimming: 0 bases; J trimming: 6 bases; junction bases outside the gene matches: 10. The CDR3 covers 15 residues. The V gene's germline CDR1 is DFQATT and CDR2 SNEGSKA (reference sequence). In nucleotides, the CDR3 is TGCAGTGCTAGAGAGGGCCCTAGCGGGCTGCTCGAGCAGTACTTC. Its translation: CSAREGPSGLLEQYF.

This clonotype has a count of ten or more. This chain connects TRBV20-1 to TRBJ2-1; 8 bases agree with TRBD1. V shed 3 bases and J 9 bases; nucleotides not matched to a gene: 13. The CDR3 consists of 15 residues. CDR1 is DFQATT, CDR2 SNEGSKA, per germline (reference sequence). CDR3 loop: CSARRSGQGAGEQFF. In nucleotides, the CDR3 is TGCAGTGCTAGGCGGTCGGGCCAGGGGGCGGGTGAGCAGTTCTTC.

The chain carries TRBV13 and TRBJ2-1, with D tentatively TRBD2 (6 bases). Trimming removed 1 base at V and 6 bases at J, with 13 bases between. The CDR3 is 15 residues long. Germline CDR1 PRHDT, CDR2 FYEKMQ (reference sequence). The CDR3 here is CASSLATRELNEQFF. CDR3 sequence (DNA): TGTGCCAGCAGCTTAGCGACTAGGGAACTCAATGAGCAGTTCTTC.

A few counts support this clonotype. The chain is built from TRBV7-9 and TRBJ2-7; the D is unclear. The CDR3 loop spans 14 amino acids. The ends were cut back, 6 bases at V and 6 bases at J, with 18 bases in the middle. From germline, CDR1 is SEHNR and CDR2 FQNEAQ (reference sequence). CDR3 nucleotide sequence: TGTGCCAGCAGTTCCGGACCGTGGACCTCCGAGCAGTACTTC. This encodes CASSSGPWTSEQYF. The full variable domain, with the rest looked up from reference TRBV7-9 and TRBJ2-7, is DTGVSQNPRHKITKRGQNVTFRCDPISEHNRLYWYRQTLGQGPEFLTYFQNEAQLEKSRLLSDRFSAERPKGSFSTLEIQRTEQGDSAMYLCASSSGPWTSEQYFGPGTRLTVT.

This clonotype was seen ten or more times. V is TRBV6-6 and J is TRBJ2-2; TRBD1 or TRBD2 may be the D gene (5 bases each). CDR3 size: 16 residues. Trimming cost V 0 bases and J 3 bases, with 11 bases left between them. Germline V lookup: CDR1 MNHNY, CDR2 SVGAGI (reference sequence). The CDR3 loop is CASSYSRGRDTGELFF. The CDR3 DNA reads TGTGCCAGCAGTTACTCGAGGGGCCGGGACACCGGGGAGCTGTTTTTT.

The chain recombines TRBV2 with TRBJ1-4, with D perhaps TRBD1 (5 bases). V was shortened by 4 bases and J by 5 bases, with 8 bases between the two germline ends. Germline CDR1 reads SNHLY; CDR2 reads FYNNEI. CDR3 size: 13 residues. The CDR3 nucleotides read TGTGCCAGCAGTGGGACAAGCAATGAAAAACTGTTTTTT. Its protein is CASSGTSNEKLFF.